This T cell receptor (beta chain) was identified during a study of human T cells and chemical hapten exposure. Study as a whole: 0.01% DPC was applied to the upper back in patch tests, which were read at 6 days.

This clonotype was seen many times. The antigen remains unidentified. Study-wide findings and caveats: Significantly more large CDR3 similarity clusters were formed by expanded TCRs than by controls.

The study used a library that attached unique molecular identifiers to individual cDNA molecules. TCRdb re-derived calls from the RACE reads in MiXCR, one entry per CDR3 protein. Of some 400,000 distinct CDR3 sequences listed, about 4.8% are singletons. Germline assignment: CDR1 SGHNT and CDR2 YYREEE (reference sequence). CDR3 length: 16 amino acids. Losses at the gene ends were 4 bases for V and 3 bases for J; bases not matched to a gene: 5. The time point was: patch test 1, 2 weeks after DPC sensitization. Sample treatment: therapeutic diphenylcyclopropenone sensitization with weekly scalp DPC. Staff drew blood before applying each patch test.

The J gene is TRBJ2-3, the V gene TRBV5-4; TRBD2 aligns across 13 bases. This receptor was identified in a woman aged 50 to 60 with alopecia areata. Some clones in this sample may be carry-over from other donors' samples. The sample here was whole blood, taken in connection with sensitization to the hapten diphenylcyclopropenone (DPC). This CDR3 reads CASSILAGGLTDTQYF. The CDR3 bases are TGTGCCAGCAGCATACTAGCGGGAGGGCTGACAGATACGCAGTATTTT.